One TCR beta chain is described in this entry. No cognate antigen has been identified for it. Base qualities are not provided; no much larger clone lies one nucleotide away. These data are taken from a study of blood T cell repertoires in COVID-19 (TCRdb year 2020). Turning to the overall study: Samples covering the acute and convalescent phases of COVID-19 were provided by collaborators in the United States, Italy and Spain. Where available, HLA class I and class II types were obtained from metadata supplied by the sample provider rather than from assay-based typing. The repertoires were released in a freely available public database meant as a resource for research on the immune response to SARS-CoV-2. A de-identified subject ID, COVID-19 status, age in years and sex were almost always included in the sample metadata. The samples were drawn from two sources: the first 160 participants of the ongoing ImmuneRACE study, and 1,000 to 1,500 subjects contributed by 6 global collaborators. Subjects who had been exposed to COVID-19, were actively infected with it, or had recovered from it provided the deeply sampled blood TCRbeta repertoires that made up the dataset. The prospective study material was composed of cDNA or gDNA derived from T cells, B-cell-depleted T cells, or PBMCs. The investigation overall reported the following: The quantity of clinical and demographic metadata differed by source and by participant and was supplied without curation.

Clipping removes 7 bases from V and 2 bases from J, with 7 as the unmatched junction base count. Sequences SGHRS (CDR1) and YFSETQ (CDR2) are obtained from the germline V gene. The CDR3 starts with the cysteine, ends with the phenylalanine, and has 14 residues. Only the CDR3 part of the read is kept: 42 bases, read in frame from the first base. TCRbeta CDR3 regions were amplified from genomic DNA by means of the immunoSEQ Assay, a bias-controlled multiplex PCR. Turning to the authors' computational methods: Nucleated cell counts per sample were estimated from amplification of reference gene primers within the assay. To quantify the absolute abundance of each unique TCRbeta CDR3 rearrangement, sequence reads were collapsed and filtered. For each sample, productive Simpson clonality was calculated as the square root of Simpson's diversity index across productive rearrangements. TCRdb provides this immuneACCESS table in a form limited to in-frame rearrangements. Some clones are lacking; in checked studies, under half of them reflect an unresolved V gene, and why the rest are absent is not known. For V, J and clone size, that table is used; D and trimming come from the DNA. This sample gives about 250,000 clones in total; roughly 80% of them show up just once. Clones ranked in the top ten supply 4% to 5.5% of the sample.

Collaborating institutions collected whole blood in K2EDTA tubes following their own protocols. For TCRbeta analysis, collaborator samples were shipped as frozen whole blood, as isolated PBMCs, or as DNA extracted from either sample type. The chain couples TRBV5-1 to TRBJ2-7; TRBD2 lines up with 9 middle nucleotides. The clonotype was recovered from a man aged 50 to 60 with active or convalescent COVID-19. Sequenced material: peripheral blood. CDR3 region: CASAPRGGAYEQYF. The base sequence is TGCGCCAGCGCCCCCCGCGGGGGGGCCTACGAGCAGTACTTC.